One sample yielded the 5 T cell receptor beta chains listed below, sequenced in a study of OX40 agonist ivuxolimab in advanced cancers. Only in-frame clones appear in the TCRdb table, and some are missing; sequencing was by immunoSEQ multiplex PCR. The top ten hold about 16% of the sample, which has over 15,000 clones, 85% to 90% seen once. Sequenced here: CD4+ or CD8+ T cells sorted from blood, sampled in a trial of the OX40 agonist ivuxolimab. The origin of the receptors is an adult with an advanced solid tumor such as melanoma, head and neck, liver or kidney cancer.

This clone occurred a few times. The gene calls are TRBV2 and TRBJ2-5; 10 positions agree with TRBD1. CDR1 SNHLY and CDR2 FYNNEI come from the germline V gene. The CDR3 covers 15 residues. J gave up 3 bases and V 7 bases, and 8 bases lay outside the gene matches. The CDR3 loop reads CASKRQGATEETQYF. CDR3 DNA sequence: TGTGCCAGCAAACGACAGGGGGCGACGGAAGAGACCCAGTACTTC.

This sequence joins TRBV7-2 and TRBJ1-2; TRBD1 matches 7 bases. CDR3 length equals 15 residues. Germline V gene data show CDR1 as SGHTA and CDR2 as FQGNSA. Losses at the gene ends were 0 bases for V and 8 bases for J; bases not matched to a gene: 9. CDR3 region: CASSLANYRGGGYTF. The DNA of the CDR3 is TGTGCCAGCAGCTTAGCGAATTACAGGGGAGGAGGCTACACCTTC.

The chain employs TRBV7-2 and TRBJ2-3; TRBD2 agrees at 12 bases. Unmatched junction bases numbered 9, after V lost 5 bases and J lost 0 bases. CDR3 length: 18 residues. From germline, CDR1 is SGHTA and CDR2 FQGNSA. The CDR3: CASSPDGLAGTSTDTQYF. The CDR3 region has the DNA TGTGCCAGCAGCCCCGACGGACTAGCGGGGACAAGCACAGATACGCAGTATTTT.

The J gene is TRBJ1-3, the V gene TRBV4-3; a weak D match, TRBD1 (5 bases). There are 16 residues in the CDR3. Deletions cut 0 bases from V and 0 bases from J, with 9 bases between. Germline V CDR1 and CDR2: LGHNA, YSLEER. The CDR3 loop reads CASSQDRGNSGNTIYF. Here the CDR3 DNA reads TGCGCCAGCAGCCAAGATCGGGGGAACTCTGGAAACACCATATATTTT.

V is TRBV19 and J is TRBJ2-5; D could derive from TRBD1 or TRBD2 (5 bases each). The CDR3 is made up of 15 amino acids. V was trimmed by 1 base and J by 1 base, leaving 10 bases between them. Germline CDR1 and CDR2: LNHDA and SQIVND (reference sequence). CDR3 bases: TGTGCCAGTAGTATAGCTTCCGGGACCCAAGAGACCCAGTACTTC. This encodes CASSIASGTQETQYF.